This TCR beta chain was captured in a study of blood T cell repertoires in COVID-19. As for the study in general: Donors in the United States, Italy and Spain gave samples during acute or convalescent COVID-19.

Original methodology: For nucleated cells, counts were estimated from reference gene primer amplification. Here immunoSEQ multiplex PCR was the method, and the copy in TCRdb shows in-frame clones only, minus some. V and J calls and clone size are those listed in that table; D and trimming were worked out from the DNA. In the table there are under 200,000 clones, over 70% of which are singletons. In terms of age and location, participants ranged from about 18 to 89 years and lived in about two dozen US areas. The CDR3 is made up of 14 amino acids. Germline CDR1 GTSNPN, CDR2 SVGIG (reference sequence). V lost 0 bases and J lost 0, with 7 bases in between.

The clonotype was recovered from a middle-aged woman with acute COVID-19. Sequenced: PBMCs or T cells enriched from blood (not recorded which). The chain uses TRBV30 and TRBJ2-3; possible D gene TRBD2, 5 bases. Here the CDR3 reads CAWSVSGSTDTQYF. The CDR3 DNA reads as TGTGCCTGGAGTGTAAGCGGAAGCACAGATACGCAGTATTTT.